These 17 T cell receptor beta chains were all obtained from the same sample, sequenced in a study of cytomegalovirus exposure and HLA in healthy donors. PCR employed 60 Vbeta and 13 Jbeta primers. Clones were read by immunoSEQ multiplex PCR, and TCRdb kept only the in-frame ones, dropping some. The table has 150,000 to 200,000 clones, about four fifths seen once; the top ten hold about 1%. The sample taken for sequencing was PBMCs. These receptors all come from a woman in her 40s in good health and CMV-seronegative.

J is TRBJ1-4 and V is TRBV14, with a possible D match to TRBD1 (6 bases). The CDR3 consists of 14 residues. V dropped 3 bases and J dropped 8 bases, with 13 bases sitting between them. Germline CDR1 is SGHDN and CDR2 is FVKESK. The CDR3 spells CASSQRAGEEKLFF. The CDR3, as DNA: TGTGCCAGCAGCCAGAGGGCAGGGGAGGAAAAACTGTTTTTT.

The chain carries TRBV4-2 and TRBJ2-1; the D is unclear. V was pared by 0 bases and J by 10 bases, with 10 bases between. The CDR3 totals 13 residues. Germline V CDR1 and CDR2: LGHNA, YNFKEQ. CDR3 DNA sequence: TGTGCCAGCAGCCAAGATAGTCTAAGAGAGCAGTTCTTC. This sequence encodes CASSQDSLREQFF.

The chain joins TRBV29-1 to TRBJ2-1, with no clear D. The CDR3 is 14 amino acids. Germline lookup yields CDR1 SQVTM and CDR2 ANQGSEA. Trimming removed 7 bases at V and 0 bases at J, with 13 bases between. The CDR3 loop reads CSASRSSSYNEQFF. The CDR3 region has the DNA TGCAGCGCCTCGAGATCTAGCTCCTACAATGAGCAGTTCTTC.

V and J are TRBV5-1 and TRBJ2-1, with 8 bases lining up with TRBD2. The V gene's germline CDR1 is SGHRS and CDR2 YFSETQ. With 0 bases clipped from V and 6 bases from J, the junction kept 5 bases outside the gene matches. The CDR3 spans 15 residues. CDR3 protein: CASSLAPLAGNEQFF. The CDR3, as DNA: TGCGCCAGCAGCTTGGCCCCCCTAGCGGGCAATGAGCAGTTCTTC. The whole variable domain, remainder taken from reference TRBV5-1 and TRBJ2-1, is KAGVTQTPRYLIKTRGQQVTLSCSPISGHRSVSWYQQTPGQGLQFLFEYFSETQRNKGNFPGRFSGRQFSNSRSEMNVSTLELGDSALYLCASSLAPLAGNEQFFGPGTRLTVL.

This clone was counted only a few times. The chain joins TRBV7-2 to TRBJ1-5; 10 bases line up with TRBD1. Unmatched junction bases numbered 6, after V lost 5 bases and J lost 5 bases. The CDR3 has 15 amino acids. Germline lookup yields CDR1 SGHTA and CDR2 FQGNSA. The DNA of the CDR3 is TGTGCCAGCAGCGATGGGACAGGGGAATATCAGCCCCAGCATTTT. Protein sequence: CASSDGTGEYQPQHF. The full variable domain, with the rest looked up from reference TRBV7-2 and TRBJ1-5, is GAGVSQSPSNKVTEKGKDVELRCDPISGHTALYWYRQSLGQGLEFLIYFQGNSAPDKSGLPSDRFSAERTGGSVSTLTIQRTQQEDSAVYLCASSDGTGEYQPQHFGDGTRLSIL.

This clone was seen only a few times. The CDR3 DNA reads as TGTGCCAGCAGTGCCAGACGGGACACTATCTCTGGAAACACCATATATTTT. Translated: CASSARRDTISGNTIYF. The chain uses TRBV6-1 and TRBJ1-3; tentative D call: TRBD1 (6 bases). Per the germline V gene, CDR1 is MNHNS and CDR2 is SASEGT. Trimming removed 4 bases from V and 0 bases from J, with 16 bases in between. The CDR3 length is 17 residues.

The chain joins TRBV30 to TRBJ2-5; 10 bases are a match to TRBD2. V lost 0 bases and J lost 4; bases outside the gene matches: 5. The V gene's germline CDR1 is GTSNPN and CDR2 SVGIG (reference sequence). The CDR3 sequence is 15 residues long. This chain's CDR3 is CAWSVALAGAETQYF. The DNA of the CDR3 is TGTGCCTGGAGTGTGGCTCTAGCGGGAGCAGAGACCCAGTACTTC.

This chain uses TRBV19 with TRBJ1-5, with D maybe TRBD1 (6 bases). This CDR3 region has 15 residues. The V and J ends lost 0 bases and 3 bases respectively, with 9 bases between them. From germline, CDR1 is LNHDA and CDR2 SQIVND (reference sequence). CDR3 coding DNA: TGTGCCAGTAGTATAGAGGGGGACAACAATCAGCCCCAGCATTTT. Protein: CASSIEGDNNQPQHF. The entire variable domain, with the rest obtained from reference TRBV19 and TRBJ1-5, is as follows: DGGITQSPKYLFRKEGQNVTLSCEQNLNHDAMYWYRQDPGQGLRLIYYSQIVNDFQKGDIAEGYSVSREKKESFPLTVTSAQKNPTAFYLCASSIEGDNNQPQHFGDGTRLSIL.

The chain joins TRBV6-1 to TRBJ2-7; the match to TRBD1 covers 8 bases. This CDR3 has 13 residues. Germline-derived CDR1 and CDR2 are MNHNS and SASEGT. V lost 6 bases and J lost 6; bases outside the gene matches: 7. CDR3 region: CASSNTDRVEQYV. The CDR3, as DNA: TGTGCCAGCAGCAATACGGACAGGGTCGAGCAGTACGTC.

The chain uses TRBV13 and TRBJ2-2; D possibly corresponds to TRBD2 (5 bases). CDR1 is PRHDT and CDR2 is FYEKMQ in the germline V gene (reference sequence). The V and J ends lost 2 bases and 3 bases respectively, with 10 bases between them. This CDR3 is built from 15 residues. The CDR3 region has the DNA TGTGCCAGCAGCTTATGGGAAGCGGACACCGGGGAGCTGTTTTTT. Amino acids: CASSLWEADTGELFF.

The genes are TRBV7-9 and TRBJ2-1, with D maybe TRBD1 (6 bases). Trimming cost V 2 bases and J 2 bases, with 10 bases left between them. This CDR3 contains 15 residues. The germline gives CDR1 SEHNR, CDR2 FQNEAQ (reference sequence). The CDR3: CASSLTRTAYNEQFF. As DNA, the CDR3 is TGTGCCAGCAGCTTAACCAGGACAGCCTACAATGAGCAGTTCTTC. Variable domain in full (rest from reference TRBV7-9 and TRBJ2-1): DTGVSQNPRHKITKRGQNVTFRCDPISEHNRLYWYRQTLGQGPEFLTYFQNEAQLEKSRLLSDRFSAERPKGSFSTLEIQRTEQGDSAMYLCASSLTRTAYNEQFFGPGTRLTVL.

The chain combines TRBV18 with TRBJ2-7; TRBD1 might be the D (6 bases). The CDR3 is 14 amino acids. Germline CDR1 is KGHSH and CDR2 is LQKENI. Trimming shortened V by 3 bases and J by 4 bases, and 13 bases separated the two germline ends. The CDR3 coding sequence is TGTGCCAGCTCACCCGCTGGACAGCCGTACGAGCAGTACGTC. This codes for CASSPAGQPYEQYV.

The chain has TRBV9 and TRBJ2-1; D is possibly TRBD2 (5 bases). The CDR3 is 15 amino acids. Trimming left V 3 bases short and J 4 bases short, with 14 bases between. CDR1 SGDLS and CDR2 YYNGEE come from the germline V gene. CDR3 nucleotides: TGTGCCAGCAGCGAATCCCGGACTGAGTACAATGAGCAGTTCTTC. Its translation is CASSESRTEYNEQFF.

This chain joins TRBV6-1 and TRBJ2-5, with 15 bases aligning to TRBD2. Per germline, CDR1 MNHNS and CDR2 SASEGT. The V gene end was trimmed by 0 bases and the J gene end by 9 bases; junction bases not matched to a gene: 11. The CDR3 covers 18 residues. DNA of the CDR3: TGTGCCAGCAGTGAAGCGCTTCGAATTGGGACTAGCGGGAGGCCCCAGTACTTC. Protein: CASSEALRIGTSGRPQYF.

This chain connects TRBV30 to TRBJ2-5, with a possible D match to TRBD2 (7 bases). The CDR3 is 14 residues long. The germline V gene encodes CDR1 GTSNPN and CDR2 SVGIG (reference sequence). V was cut by 0 bases and J by 5 bases, with 13 bases left in between. CDR3 coding DNA: TGTGCCTGGAGTGTAGGGGGGGGCGGGGAGACCCAGTACTTC. Its protein is CAWSVGGGGETQYF.

V usage is TRBV5-4 and J usage is TRBJ2-3; weak D call: TRBD2 (6 bases). This CDR3 is built from 14 residues. Trimming removed 2 bases from V and 4 bases from J, with 11 bases in between. The germline V gene encodes CDR1 SGHNT and CDR2 YYREEE (reference sequence). The CDR3 DNA sequence: TGTGCCAGCAGCTTTAGGAGGGAAGCAGATACGCAGTATTTT. Residues: CASSFRREADTQYF.

V is TRBV4-1 and J is TRBJ2-1, with unresolved D. Between the trimmed V and J ends, which lost 2 bases and 6 bases, there was a span of 2 bases. The V gene's germline CDR1 is MGHRA and CDR2 YSYEKL. This CDR3 region has 11 residues. In DNA form, the CDR3 reads TGCGCCAGCAGCCAACTCAATGAGCAGTTCTTC. It yields the protein CASSQLNEQFF.